These T cell receptor beta chains were read from a single sample in a study of CD8 T cells in ankylosing spondylitis. TCRdb used MiXCR to reprocess the 5' RACE reads, holding one entry per CDR3 protein. Among roughly 450,000 distinct CDR3 sequences listed, 25% to 30% were seen once. Material: blood, either unsorted or a sorted T cell fraction (not recorded which). These receptors were collected from a male donor with ankylosing spondylitis. Each CDR3 is given with its conserved first and last residue. The D gene is left open where the match is weak. The size field is filled for only some rows; it gives once, few, many or a size class.

TRBV29-1	18	TRBJ2-3	NA	few	TGCAGCGTTGAATCACGTCTAGCGCACGAAGGGATCGCAGATACGCAGTATTTT	CSVESRLAHEGIADTQYF
TRBV5-1	15	TRBJ2-1	TRBD2	few	TGCGCCAGCAGCCCGGGACTAGCGGGAGTAACTGGGCAGTTCTTC	CASSPGLAGVTGQFF
TRBV5-1	13	TRBJ1-1	NA	NA	TGCGCCAGCAGCCCCCAGGGAAACTCTGAAGCTTTCTTT	CASSPQGNSEAFF
TRBV12-3/TRBV12-4	13	TRBJ1-4	NA	many	TGTGCCAGCAGTTTGGGAGGGTTTGAAAAACTGTTTTTT	CASSLGGFEKLFF
TRBV7-2	15	TRBJ2-3	NA	few	TGTGCCAGCAGCTTAATGGGTGATAGCACAGATACGCAGTATTTT	CASSLMGDSTDTQYF
TRBV4-2	16	TRBJ2-6	NA	NA	TGTGCCAGCAGCCAAGACTACCTCTCTGGGGCCAACGTCCTGACTTTC	CASSQDYLSGANVLTF
TRBV24-1	14	TRBJ2-3	NA	NA	TGTGCCACCAGTGTGGCAGGGAACACAGATACGCAGTATTTT	CATSVAGNTDTQYF
TRBV24-1	13	TRBJ1-2	TRBD1	NA	TGTGCCACCAAAGGACAGGACTCCTATGGCTACACCTTC	CATKGQDSYGYTF
TRBV27	14	TRBJ2-2	NA	NA	TGTGCCAGCAGCTCCGGGACCTCCGCCGGGGAGCTGTTTTTT	CASSSGTSAGELFF
TRBV6-1	16	TRBJ1-5	NA	NA	TGTGCCAGCAGTCCACAGGGCGGCTATAGCAATCAGCCCCAGCATTTT	CASSPQGGYSNQPQHF
TRBV5-5	17	TRBJ1-1	NA	NA	TGTGCCAGCACCTGGGGGGGCTTACGACTGGTGAACACTGAAGCTTTCTTT	CASTWGGLRLVNTEAFF
TRBV20-1	14	TRBJ1-2	NA	NA	TGCAGTACGTGGGCAAGGGGGTTAAACTATGGCTACACCTTC	CSTWARGLNYGYTF
TRBV24-1	17	TRBJ2-1	NA	NA	TGTGCCACCAGTGATTTAACCGGGCCAGGTTCCTACAATGAGCAGTTCTTC	CATSDLTGPGSYNEQFF
TRBV11-3	15	TRBJ2-5	TRBD2	few	TGTGCCAGCAGTCTTGTTTCCGCGGGGGGGGAGACCCAGTACTTC	CASSLVSAGGETQYF
TRBV7-2	16	TRBJ1-3	NA	NA	TGTGCCAGCAGCCCAAGACAGCTAGGGTCTGGAAACACCATATATTTT	CASSPRQLGSGNTIYF
TRBV5-1	16	TRBJ2-7	TRBD1	few	TGCGCCAGCGCTGAACAAGGGGGCGCGTTCTCCTACGAGCAGTACTTC	CASAEQGGAFSYEQYF
TRBV6-1	18	TRBJ2-3	TRBD2	NA	TGTGCCAGCAGTAAGGGACTAGCGGGAGGTGAGGGCACAGATACGCAGTATTTT	CASSKGLAGGEGTDTQYF
TRBV20-1	14	TRBJ2-1	NA	NA	TGCAGTGCACCTGGTGGGGATCGCTACAATGAGCAGTTCTTC	CSAPGGDRYNEQFF
TRBV12-3/TRBV12-4	16	TRBJ2-2	TRBD2	NA	TGTGCCAGCATCGAAGCGGGAGGGCCAAACACCGGGGAGCTGTTTTTT	CASIEAGGPNTGELFF
TRBV7-2	16	TRBJ1-6	TRBD1	once	TGTGCCAGCAGCTGGGGGACAGGGGTTCCTAATTCACCCCTCCACTTT	CASSWGTGVPNSPLHF
TRBV20-1	12	TRBJ2-7	NA	NA	TGCAGTGCGACGTTCAGGGACTACGAGCAGTACTTC	CSATFRDYEQYF
TRBV20-1	13	TRBJ2-3	NA	few	TGCAGTGCTAGAATTGCGGGCACAGATACGCAGTATTTT	CSARIAGTDTQYF
TRBV3-1	15	TRBJ1-2	NA	once	TGTGCCAGCAGCCTGCCCGGGGTCCCTTGGGGTGGCTACACCTTC	CASSLPGVPWGGYTF
TRBV10-3	12	TRBJ1-3	NA	few	TGTGCCATCCGCCAGGGAAGAAACACCATATATTTT	CAIRQGRNTIYF
TRBV5-1	18	TRBJ1-1	NA	NA	TGCGCCAGTCTACCCGGCGGGGGGGCGAAAAGTGAGGACACTGAAGCTTTCTTT	CASLPGGGAKSEDTEAFF
TRBV5-1	13	TRBJ2-1	NA	NA	TGCGCCAGCAGCTTTGAGGTGGGCGATGAGCAGTTCTTC	CASSFEVGDEQFF
TRBV27	14	TRBJ2-5	NA	NA	TGTGCCAGCAGTTTCACGTGGGGCCAAGAGACCCAGTACTTC	CASSFTWGQETQYF
TRBV7-2	17	TRBJ2-5	TRBD2	few	TGTGCCAGCAGCCAAACCGGGACTAGCGGGAGTCGAGAGACCCAGTACTTC	CASSQTGTSGSRETQYF